The 2 T cell receptor beta chains in this list originate from one sample, sequenced in a study of shared clonotypes between healthy human individuals. Data came from immunoSEQ multiplex PCR; TCRdb stores just in-frame clones and leaves some out. The sample holds about half a million clones, roughly 80% seen once. Sequencing used PBMCs. Receptors were obtained from a middle-aged woman in good health. Some clones in this sample may be carry-over from other donors' samples.

On this clone: This likely reflects a read error, since a far larger clone is one base away. V and J are TRBV4-2 and TRBJ2-1; no firm D call. This CDR3 is built from 15 residues. In germline, CDR1 is LGHNA, CDR2 YNFKEQ. DNA for the CDR3: TGTACCAGCAGCCAAGAGGCGAGCTCCTACAATGAGCAGTTCTTC. Its translation is CTSSQEASSYNEQFF.

The CDR3 DNA is TGTGCCAGCAGTGACGCGGACGGGAGCTCCTACGAGCAGTACTTC. Amino acids: CASSDADGSSYEQYF. V and J are TRBV2 and TRBJ2-7, with D maybe TRBD2 (6 bases). The CDR3 loop spans 15 amino acids. Germline V lookup: CDR1 SNHLY, CDR2 FYNNEI. V shed 3 bases and J shed 0 bases, with 12 bases lying between them. The entire variable domain, with the rest obtained from reference TRBV2 and TRBJ2-7, is as follows: EPEVTQTPSHQVTQMGQEVILRCVPISNHLYFYWYRQILGQKVEFLVSFYNNEISEKSEIFDDQFSVERPDGSNFTLKIRSTKLEDSAMYFCASSDADGSSYEQYFGPGTRLTVT.